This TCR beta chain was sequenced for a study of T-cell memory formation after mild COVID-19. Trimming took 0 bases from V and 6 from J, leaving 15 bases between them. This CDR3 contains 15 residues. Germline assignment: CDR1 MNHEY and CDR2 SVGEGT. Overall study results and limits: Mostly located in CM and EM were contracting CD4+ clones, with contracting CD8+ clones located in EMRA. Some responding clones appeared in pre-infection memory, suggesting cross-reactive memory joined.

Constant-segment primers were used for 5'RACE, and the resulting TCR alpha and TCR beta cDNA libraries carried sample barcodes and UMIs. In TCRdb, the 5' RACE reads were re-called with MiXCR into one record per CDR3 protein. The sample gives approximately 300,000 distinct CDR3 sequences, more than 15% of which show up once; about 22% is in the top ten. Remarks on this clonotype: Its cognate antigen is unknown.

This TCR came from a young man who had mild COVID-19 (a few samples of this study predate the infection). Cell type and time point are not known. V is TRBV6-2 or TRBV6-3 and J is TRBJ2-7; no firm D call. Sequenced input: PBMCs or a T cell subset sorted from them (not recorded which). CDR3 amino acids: CASSYSGQTPLEQYF. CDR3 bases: TGTGCCAGCAGTTACTCCGGCCAGACTCCCCTCGAGCAGTACTTC.